This TCR beta chain comes out of a study of patients and donors after allogeneic stem cell transplantation. Germline V gene lookup returns CDR1 SGHRS and CDR2 YFSETQ. This CDR3 has 13 residues. TCRdb ran MiXCR on the RT-PCR reads and lists one entry per CDR3 protein. This repertoire shows roughly 880,000 distinct CDR3 sequences, about a sixth found once; its top ten account for roughly 6%. This clonotype was counted at least ten times. The junction departs from the called germline gene at one end, perhaps through a read error. V gene TRBV5-1 combines with J gene TRBJ1-2; D call uncertain. This clonotype was sampled from a human donor who was either an allogeneic HSCT recipient or a stem cell or donor lymphocyte infusion donor (not recorded which). It is not recorded whose cells these are; they may come from a transplant donor. Sequenced: blood, either unsorted or a sorted T cell fraction (not recorded which). The CDR3, as DNA: TGTGCCAGCAGCCAAGACGGAAACTATGGCTACACCTTC. Translating gives CASSQDGNYGYTF.